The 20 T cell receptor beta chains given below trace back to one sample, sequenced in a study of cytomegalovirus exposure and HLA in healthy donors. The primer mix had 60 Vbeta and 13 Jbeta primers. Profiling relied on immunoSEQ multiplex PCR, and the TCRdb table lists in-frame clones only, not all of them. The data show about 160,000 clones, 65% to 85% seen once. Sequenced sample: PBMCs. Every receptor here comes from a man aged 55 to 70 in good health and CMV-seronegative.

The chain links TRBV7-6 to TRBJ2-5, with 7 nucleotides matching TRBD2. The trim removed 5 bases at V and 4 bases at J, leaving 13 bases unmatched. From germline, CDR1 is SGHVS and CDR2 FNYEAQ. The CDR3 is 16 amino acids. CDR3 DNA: TGTGCCAGCAGCCAAAGGCCGGGAGGAGGAGGAGAGACCCAGTACTTC. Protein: CASSQRPGGGGETQYF.

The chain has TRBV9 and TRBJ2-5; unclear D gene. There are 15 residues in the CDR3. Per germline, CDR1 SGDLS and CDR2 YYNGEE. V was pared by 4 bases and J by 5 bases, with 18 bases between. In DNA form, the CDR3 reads TGTGCCAGCAGCCCTAGAGACGGCCAGTTGGAGACCCAGTACTTC. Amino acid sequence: CASSPRDGQLETQYF.

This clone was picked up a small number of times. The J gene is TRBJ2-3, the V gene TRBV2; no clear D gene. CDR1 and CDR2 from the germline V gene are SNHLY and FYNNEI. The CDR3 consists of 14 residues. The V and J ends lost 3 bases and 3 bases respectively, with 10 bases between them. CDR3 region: CASSDLTRTDTQYF. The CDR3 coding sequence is TGTGCCAGCAGTGATCTAACCCGAACAGATACGCAGTATTTT.

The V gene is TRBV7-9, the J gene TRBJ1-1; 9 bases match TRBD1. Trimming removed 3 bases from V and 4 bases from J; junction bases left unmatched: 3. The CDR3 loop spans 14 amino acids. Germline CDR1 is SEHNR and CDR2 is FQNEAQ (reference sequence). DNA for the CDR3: TGTGCCAGCAGCTTCCGGGGACAGGGCACTGAAGCTTTCTTT. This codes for CASSFRGQGTEAFF.

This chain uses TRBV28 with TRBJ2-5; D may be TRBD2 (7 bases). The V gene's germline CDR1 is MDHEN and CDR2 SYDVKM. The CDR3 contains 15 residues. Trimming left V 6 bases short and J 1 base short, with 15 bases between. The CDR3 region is CASSPFRGGQETQYF. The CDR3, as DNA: TGTGCCAGCAGCCCCTTTAGGGGGGGCCAAGAGACCCAGTACTTC.

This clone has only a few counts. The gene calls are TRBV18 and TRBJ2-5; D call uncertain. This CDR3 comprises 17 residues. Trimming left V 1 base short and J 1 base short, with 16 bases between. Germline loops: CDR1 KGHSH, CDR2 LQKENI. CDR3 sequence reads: CASSPLPRLPSQETQYF. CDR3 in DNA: TGTGCCAGCTCACCACTCCCCAGGCTCCCCTCCCAAGAGACCCAGTACTTC.

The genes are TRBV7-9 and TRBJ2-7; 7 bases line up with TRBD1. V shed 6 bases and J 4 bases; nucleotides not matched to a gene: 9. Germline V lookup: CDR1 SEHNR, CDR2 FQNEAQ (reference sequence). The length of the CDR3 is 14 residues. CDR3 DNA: TGTGCCAGCAGGGGAAAACAGGGGCTTTACGAGCAGTACTTC. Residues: CASRGKQGLYEQYF.

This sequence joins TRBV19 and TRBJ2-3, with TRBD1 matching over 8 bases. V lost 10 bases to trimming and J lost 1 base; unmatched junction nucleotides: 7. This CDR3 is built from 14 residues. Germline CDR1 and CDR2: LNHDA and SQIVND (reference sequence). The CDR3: CATQDREGTDTQYF. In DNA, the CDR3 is TGTGCCACCCAGGACAGGGAGGGCACAGATACGCAGTATTTT.

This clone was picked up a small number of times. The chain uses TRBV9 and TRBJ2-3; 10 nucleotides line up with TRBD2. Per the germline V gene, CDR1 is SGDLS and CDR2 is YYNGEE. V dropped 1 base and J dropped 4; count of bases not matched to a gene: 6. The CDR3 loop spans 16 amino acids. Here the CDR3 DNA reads TGTGCCAGCAGCGTAAAAGCGGGGGGGCACGCAGATACGCAGTATTTT. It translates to CASSVKAGGHADTQYF.

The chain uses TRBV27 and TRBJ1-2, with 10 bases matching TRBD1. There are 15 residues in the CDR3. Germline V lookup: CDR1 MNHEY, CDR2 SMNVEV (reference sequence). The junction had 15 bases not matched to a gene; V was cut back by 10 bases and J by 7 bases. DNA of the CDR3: TGTGCCACCAAGGAGGGGACAGGGGCCCGGGGTGGCTACACCTTC. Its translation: CATKEGTGARGGYTF.

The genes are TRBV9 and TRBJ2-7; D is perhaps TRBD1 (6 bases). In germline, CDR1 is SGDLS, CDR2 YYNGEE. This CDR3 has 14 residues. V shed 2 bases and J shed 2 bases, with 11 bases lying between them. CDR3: CASSVTGFPYEQYF. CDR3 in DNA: TGTGCCAGCAGCGTCACAGGGTTCCCCTACGAGCAGTACTTC. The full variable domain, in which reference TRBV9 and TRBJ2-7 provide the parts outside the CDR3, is DSGVTQTPKHLITATGQRVTLRCSPRSGDLSVYWYQQSLDQGLQFLIQYYNGEERAKGNILERFSAQQFPDLHSELNLSSLELGDSALYFCASSVTGFPYEQYFGPGTRLTVT.

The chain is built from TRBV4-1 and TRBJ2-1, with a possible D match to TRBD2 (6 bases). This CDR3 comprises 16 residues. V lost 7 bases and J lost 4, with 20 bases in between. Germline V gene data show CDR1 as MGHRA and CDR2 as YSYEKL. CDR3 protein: CASNAERAQEYNEQFF. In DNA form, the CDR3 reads TGCGCCAGCAACGCAGAGCGGGCCCAAGAGTACAATGAGCAGTTCTTC.

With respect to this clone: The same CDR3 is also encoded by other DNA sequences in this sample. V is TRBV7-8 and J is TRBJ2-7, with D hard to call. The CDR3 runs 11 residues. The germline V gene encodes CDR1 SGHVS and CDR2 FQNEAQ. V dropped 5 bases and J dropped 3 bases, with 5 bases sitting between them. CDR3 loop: CASSTSYEQYF. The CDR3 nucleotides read TGTGCCAGCAGCACCAGCTACGAGCAGTACTTC.

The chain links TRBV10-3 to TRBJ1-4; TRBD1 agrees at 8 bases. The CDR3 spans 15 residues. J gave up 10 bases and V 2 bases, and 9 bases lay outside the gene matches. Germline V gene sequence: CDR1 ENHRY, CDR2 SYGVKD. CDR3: CAISETDRGSAKLFF. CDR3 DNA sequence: TGTGCCATCAGTGAGACCGACAGGGGCTCGGCAAAACTGTTTTTT.

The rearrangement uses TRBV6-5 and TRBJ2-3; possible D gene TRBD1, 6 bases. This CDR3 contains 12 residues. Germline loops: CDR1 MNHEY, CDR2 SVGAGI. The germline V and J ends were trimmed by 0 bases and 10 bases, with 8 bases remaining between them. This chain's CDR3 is CASSYSKGAQYF. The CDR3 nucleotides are TGTGCCAGCAGTTACTCGAAGGGGGCGCAGTATTTT.

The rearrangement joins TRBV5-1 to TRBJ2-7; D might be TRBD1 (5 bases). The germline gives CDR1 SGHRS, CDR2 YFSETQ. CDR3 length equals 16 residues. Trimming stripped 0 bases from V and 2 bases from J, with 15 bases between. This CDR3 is CASSLAPLKGTYEQYF. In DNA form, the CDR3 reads TGCGCCAGCAGCTTGGCCCCACTCAAGGGGACCTACGAGCAGTACTTC.

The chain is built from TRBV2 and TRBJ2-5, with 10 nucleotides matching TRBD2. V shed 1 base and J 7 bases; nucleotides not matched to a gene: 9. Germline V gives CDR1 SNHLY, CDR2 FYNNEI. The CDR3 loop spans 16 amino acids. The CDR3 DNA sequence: TGTGCCAGCAGTGAAGGAAGCGGGAGGGCCTTCGGGACCCAGTACTTC. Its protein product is CASSEGSGRAFGTQYF.

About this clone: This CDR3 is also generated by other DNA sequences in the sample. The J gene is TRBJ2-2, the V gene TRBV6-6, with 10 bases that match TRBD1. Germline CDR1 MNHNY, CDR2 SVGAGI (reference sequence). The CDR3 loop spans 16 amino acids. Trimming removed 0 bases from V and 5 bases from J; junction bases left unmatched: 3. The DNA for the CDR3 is TGTGCCAGCAGTTACTCCGGGACAGGGGTGACCGGGGAGCTGTTTTTT. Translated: CASSYSGTGVTGELFF.

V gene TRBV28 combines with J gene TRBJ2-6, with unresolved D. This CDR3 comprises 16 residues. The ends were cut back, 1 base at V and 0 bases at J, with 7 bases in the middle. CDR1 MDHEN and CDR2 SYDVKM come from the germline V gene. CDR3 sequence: CASSLLADSGANVLTF. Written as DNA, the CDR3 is TGTGCCAGCAGTTTATTAGCAGACTCTGGGGCCAACGTCCTGACTTTC.

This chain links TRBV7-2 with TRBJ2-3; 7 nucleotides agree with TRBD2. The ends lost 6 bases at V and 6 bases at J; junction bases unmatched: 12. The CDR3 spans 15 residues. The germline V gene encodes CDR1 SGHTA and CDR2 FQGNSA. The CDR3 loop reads CASRRGWGGGDTQYF. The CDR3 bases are TGTGCCAGCAGACGAGGGTGGGGGGGAGGCGATACGCAGTATTTT. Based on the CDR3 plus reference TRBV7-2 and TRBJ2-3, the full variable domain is GAGVSQSPSNKVTEKGKDVELRCDPISGHTALYWYRQSLGQGLEFLIYFQGNSAPDKSGLPSDRFSAERTGGSVSTLTIQRTQQEDSAVYLCASRRGWGGGDTQYFGPGTRLTVL.